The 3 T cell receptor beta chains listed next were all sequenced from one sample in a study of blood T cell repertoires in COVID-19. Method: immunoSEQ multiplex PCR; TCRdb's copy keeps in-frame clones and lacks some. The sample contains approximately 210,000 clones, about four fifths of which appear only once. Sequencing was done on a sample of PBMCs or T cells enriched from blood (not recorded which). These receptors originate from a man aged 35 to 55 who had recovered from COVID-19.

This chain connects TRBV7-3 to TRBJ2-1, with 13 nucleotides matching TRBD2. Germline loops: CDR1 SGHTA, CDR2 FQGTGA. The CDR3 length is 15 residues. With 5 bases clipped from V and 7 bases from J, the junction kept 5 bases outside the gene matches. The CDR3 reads CASSPRTSGSNEQFF. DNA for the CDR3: TGTGCCAGCAGCCCACGGACTAGCGGGAGTAATGAGCAGTTCTTC.

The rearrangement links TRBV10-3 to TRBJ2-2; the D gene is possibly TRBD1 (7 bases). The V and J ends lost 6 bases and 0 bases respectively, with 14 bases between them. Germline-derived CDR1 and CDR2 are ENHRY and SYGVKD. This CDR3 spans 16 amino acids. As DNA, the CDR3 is TGTGCCATCAGGGGCGGAGGGGGCACGAACACCGGGGAGCTGTTTTTT. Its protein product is CAIRGGGGTNTGELFF.

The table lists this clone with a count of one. This chain's CDR3 is CASSADRGWETQYF. The CDR3 DNA is TGTGCCAGCAGCGCGGACAGGGGATGGGAGACCCAGTACTTC. The chain uses TRBV2 and TRBJ2-5; TRBD1 matches at 9 bases. The CDR3 consists of 14 residues. CDR1 and CDR2 from the germline V gene are SNHLY and FYNNEI. The trim removed 6 bases at V and 5 bases at J, leaving 7 bases unmatched.